The rows below give T cell receptor beta chains drawn from one sample of a study of blood T cells in healthy people across ages. Using its own MiXCR run on the 5' RACE reads, TCRdb lists one record per CDR3 protein. The table lists about 970,000 distinct CDR3 sequences, roughly half of them singletons, with over 20% in the top ten. The sample taken for sequencing was blood. These receptors all come from a woman aged 55-69 years in good health. CDR3s include the opening cysteine and the closing phenylalanine or tryptophan. D genes are given only for firm matches. Clone size is stated in some rows and not others, as once, few, many or a class when expanded.

>TRBV21-1|TRBJ1-1|.|.
CASSKSRGQVTEAFF
TGTGCCAGCAGCAAAAGCAGGGGGCAGGTCACTGAAGCTTTCTTT
>TRBV7-9|TRBJ1-1|once|.
CASSLSAAENTEAFF
TGTGCCAGCAGCTTATCGGCAGCTGAGAACACTGAAGCTTTCTTT
>TRBV7-2|TRBJ1-4|.|.
CASSIEQGLSNEKLFF
TGTGCCAGCAGCATAGAACAGGGCCTATCTAATGAAAAACTGTTTTTT
>TRBV6-1|TRBJ2-3|.|TRBD2
CASSTLTSGRGTDTQYF
TGTGCCAGCAGTACCCTGACTAGCGGGAGGGGCACAGATACGCAGTATTTT
>TRBV12-3/TRBV12-4|TRBJ2-3|many|TRBD1
CASSLTGSTDTQYF
TGTGCCAGCAGTTTGACAGGGAGCACAGATACGCAGTATTTT
>TRBV6-2/TRBV6-3|TRBJ2-6|many|TRBD1
CASKPQGAWANVLTF
TGTGCCAGCAAACCACAGGGGGCTTGGGCCAACGTCCTGACTTTC
>TRBV20-1|TRBJ2-3|few|TRBD2
CSAPTSGRVADTQYF
TGCAGTGCGCCTACTAGCGGGAGGGTTGCAGATACGCAGTATTTT
>TRBV10-3|TRBJ2-1|.|TRBD2
CAISGTSGSDEQFF
TGTGCCATCAGTGGCACTAGCGGGAGCGATGAGCAGTTCTTC
>TRBV7-8|TRBJ2-5|.|TRBD2
CASSPGGLAGDPQETQYF
TGTGCCAGCAGCCCCGGGGGACTAGCGGGAGACCCCCAAGAGACCCAGTACTTC
>TRBV4-2|TRBJ1-1|.|.
CASSRLQGPNTEAFF
TGTGCCAGCAGCCGCCTCCAGGGCCCAAATACCGAAGCTTTCTTT
>TRBV28|TRBJ2-5|.|TRBD1
CASSFLPGSGTGGLETQYF
TGTGCCAGCAGTTTTTTACCGGGCTCCGGGACAGGGGGCCTGGAGACCCAGTACTTC
>TRBV12-3/TRBV12-4|TRBJ1-4|.|.
CASSPRGEKLFF
TGTGCCAGCAGCCCGCGGGGAGAAAAACTGTTTTTT
>TRBV12-3/TRBV12-4|TRBJ2-7|.|TRBD2
CASSFAGGLAGGLSSYEQYF
TGTGCCAGCAGTTTCGCTGGAGGACTAGCGGGAGGTCTCAGCTCCTACGAGCAGTACTTC
>TRBV7-2|TRBJ2-1|.|.
CASSLGPNGNEQFF
TGTGCCAGCAGCCTGGGCCCAAATGGGAATGAGCAGTTCTTC
>TRBV28|TRBJ2-1|once|.
CASSSDTDEQFF
TGTGCCAGCAGTTCAGATACGGATGAGCAGTTCTTC
>TRBV4-3|TRBJ2-7|few|.
CASSHGRTGYEQYF
TGCGCCAGCAGCCACGGGAGAACGGGGTACGAGCAGTACTTC
>TRBV24-1|TRBJ2-1|.|.
CATSVNRNNEQFF
TGTGCCACCAGTGTAAATCGGAACAATGAGCAGTTCTTC
>TRBV27|TRBJ2-1|.|.
CASSLSSGSGQFF
TGTGCCAGCAGTTTATCGAGCGGCAGTGGGCAGTTCTTC
>TRBV10-3|TRBJ2-1|.|TRBD2
CATGLAADNEQFF
TGTGCCACCGGACTAGCGGCGGACAATGAGCAGTTCTTC
>TRBV30|TRBJ1-2|few|.
CAWSVGSGYTF
TGTGCCTGGAGTGTAGGCTCTGGCTACACCTTC
>TRBV9|TRBJ2-1|.|TRBD2
CASSLKPGLAISSNEQFF
TGTGCCAGCAGCTTAAAACCGGGACTAGCGATATCCTCCAATGAGCAGTTCTTC
>TRBV28|TRBJ2-5|.|.
CASSAGGTETRYF
TGTGCCAGCAGTGCTGGGGGTACAGAGACCCGGTACTTC
>TRBV5-1|TRBJ1-2|.|.
CASSEGPSRGYGYTF
TGCGCCAGCAGCGAGGGACCTTCTCGTGGCTATGGCTACACCTTC
>TRBV12-3/TRBV12-4|TRBJ1-4|few|.
CASSLSVTNEKLFF
TGTGCCAGCAGTTTAAGCGTAACTAATGAAAAACTGTTTTTT
>TRBV30|TRBJ2-3|.|.
CAWISPTTTTDTQYF
TGTGCCTGGATCTCGCCTACCACCACCACAGATACGCAGTATTTT
>TRBV20-1|TRBJ1-1|.|.
CSAPPLLGQGSYGAFF
TGCAGTGCTCCGCCCCTTTTGGGACAAGGGTCTTATGGGGCTTTCTTT
>TRBV25-1|TRBJ2-5|.|.
CATSRGRETQYF
TGTGCCACCTCTCGGGGGCGCGAGACCCAGTACTTC
>TRBV7-3|TRBJ2-5|many|.
CASSLMSQETQYF
TGTGCCAGCAGCTTAATGTCACAAGAGACCCAGTACTTC
>TRBV20-1|TRBJ2-7|.|TRBD1
CSARTSTGDDEQYF
TGCAGTGCTAGAACTTCGACAGGGGACGACGAGCAGTACTTC
>TRBV7-6|TRBJ2-7|.|.
CASSDPRDNPYEQYF
TGTGCCAGCAGCGACCCGCGAGACAACCCCTACGAGCAGTACTTC
>TRBV20-1|TRBJ1-2|.|TRBD1
CRAPGQAYGYTF
TGCAGGGCTCCGGGACAGGCCTATGGCTACACCTTC
>TRBV3-1|TRBJ1-4|.|.
CASSLTFGGNEKLFF
TGTGCCAGCAGCCTCACATTCGGGGGCAATGAAAAACTGTTTTTT
>TRBV3-1|TRBJ2-1|.|TRBD2
CASSLSPGTSGIEYNEQFF
TGTGCCAGCAGCCTCTCCCCTGGGACTAGCGGGATAGAGTACAATGAGCAGTTCTTC
>TRBV11-1|TRBJ2-1|.|TRBD1
CASSLNGQGTHNEQFF
TGTGCCAGCAGCTTAAATGGACAGGGGACCCACAATGAGCAGTTCTTC
>TRBV12-3/TRBV12-4|TRBJ2-7|.|TRBD2
CASARAGGSYEQYF
TGTGCCAGCGCTCGGGCGGGAGGGTCCTACGAGCAGTACTTC
>TRBV3-1|TRBJ2-3|.|.
CASSQGPSASTDTQYF
TGTGCCAGCAGCCAAGGTCCCTCGGCTAGCACAGATACGCAGTATTTT
>TRBV11-3|TRBJ1-1|.|.
CASSLVAYTEAFF
TGTGCCAGCAGCTTAGTAGCCTACACTGAAGCTTTCTTT
>TRBV27|TRBJ1-5|many|.
CASSLGADQPQHF
TGTGCCAGCAGTTTAGGGGCAGATCAGCCCCAGCATTTT
>TRBV20-1|TRBJ2-6|.|.
CSAIFRSGANVLTF
TGCAGTGCTATATTTCGTTCTGGGGCCAACGTCCTGACTTTC
>TRBV20-1|TRBJ2-5|.|TRBD2
CSLIPAAGVLREQYF
TGCAGTCTCATTCCCGCAGCGGGAGTTCTGAGGGAGCAGTACTTC
>TRBV10-3|TRBJ2-5|few|.
CAIASGEQETQYF
TGTGCCATCGCTAGTGGGGAGCAAGAGACCCAGTACTTC
>TRBV20-1|TRBJ2-7|.|.
CSAHRTVPYEQYF
TGCAGTGCCCATCGGACGGTACCCTACGAGCAGTACTTC
>TRBV7-2|TRBJ2-7|few|.
CASSLTFGAYEQYF
TGTGCCAGCAGCTTAACGTTCGGGGCCTACGAGCAGTACTTC
>TRBV12-3/TRBV12-4|TRBJ2-7|.|.
CANRFRASYEQYF
TGTGCCAACAGGTTTAGGGCCTCCTACGAGCAGTACTTC
>TRBV12-3/TRBV12-4|TRBJ1-1|.|TRBD1
CASSSPTGTGNTEAFF
TGTGCCAGCAGTTCTCCCACCGGGACAGGGAACACTGAAGCTTTCTTT
>TRBV2|TRBJ1-2|.|TRBD1
CASGRGLSNSYTF
TGTGCCAGCGGGAGGGGGCTAAGTAATAGCTACACCTTC
>TRBV7-8|TRBJ2-1|few|.
CASVQDPGATDEQFF
TGTGCCAGCGTCCAGGACCCAGGAGCTACAGATGAGCAGTTCTTC
>TRBV3-1|TRBJ2-7|few|TRBD2
CASRLAGGRDEQYF
TGTGCCAGCAGACTAGCGGGAGGGCGCGACGAGCAGTACTTC
>TRBV4-2|TRBJ2-7|few|.
CASSPLGGINEQYF
TGTGCCAGCAGCCCCCTTGGGGGAATCAATGAGCAGTACTTC
>TRBV15|TRBJ1-1|.|.
CATSRGTGGMNTEAFF
TGTGCCACCAGCAGGGGAACGGGGGGCATGAACACTGAAGCTTTCTTT
>TRBV5-1|TRBJ1-1|.|.
CASSYYGGTEAFF
TGCGCCAGCAGCTACTACGGTGGCACTGAAGCTTTCTTT
>TRBV5-1|TRBJ2-7|.|TRBD1
CASSPGTGSGEQYF
TGCGCCAGCAGCCCCGGGACAGGGAGTGGCGAGCAGTACTTC
>TRBV2|TRBJ2-1|.|TRBD2
CASSRLAGAYNEQFF
TGTGCCAGCAGTCGACTAGCGGGTGCATACAATGAGCAGTTCTTC
>TRBV7-2|TRBJ2-3|few|TRBD2
CASSPSLGSGNTDTQYF
TGTGCCAGCAGCCCTTCCTTAGGTAGCGGGAACACAGATACGCAGTATTTT
>TRBV27|TRBJ2-5|.|TRBD1
CASRKRGLETQYF
TGTGCCAGCAGAAAAAGGGGGCTGGAGACCCAGTACTTC